These 17 T cell receptor beta chains came from one sample sequenced in a study of T and B cells in COVID-19 patients. Each TRB amplification used roughly 250-550 ng of genomic DNA from blood. TRB rearrangements were amplified by multiplex PCR with BIOMED2 TRB-A/B primers. TCRdb re-called the multiplex PCR reads through MiXCR, storing one row per CDR3 protein. This table holds some 5,200 distinct CDR3 sequences, roughly a fifth found once. Specimen: blood. The receptor source for this set is a human donor with active COVID-19.

The chain joins TRBV20-1 to TRBJ1-1; maybe TRBD1 (5 bases). The CDR3 loop spans 14 amino acids. The germline gives CDR1 DFQATT, CDR2 SNEGSKA (reference sequence). V lost 2 bases and J 1 base, leaving 11 bases between the germline ends. The CDR3 sequence is CSARSGAENTEAFF. CDR3 coding DNA: TGCAGTGCTAGATCTGGGGCTGAGAACACTGAAGCTTTCTTT.

This clonotype ranks as medium-sized. V and J are TRBV15 and TRBJ1-2; TRBD1 might be the D (5 bases). V was clipped by 5 bases and J by 4 bases, with 11 bases between them. CDR3 length: 13 residues. Germline loops: CDR1 LNHNV, CDR2 YYDKDF (reference sequence). CDR3 loop: CATSGGNGYGYTF. In DNA, the CDR3 is TGTGCCACCAGCGGGGGGAATGGCTATGGCTACACCTTC.

Concerning this clonotype itself: The germline gene is not matched at one end of the junction; a read error may be the cause. J is TRBJ2-2 and V is TRBV4-3, with 7 bases identical to TRBD1. From germline, CDR1 is LGHNA and CDR2 YSLEER. This CDR3 comprises 16 residues. The CDR3 coding sequence is TGCACCAGCAGCCAAGATGCGGACAGGCGCACCGGGGAGCTGTTTTTT. This translates into CTSSQDADRRTGELFF.

The chain has TRBV5-1 and TRBJ1-2; the D gene is possibly TRBD1 (5 bases). The CDR3 loop spans 16 amino acids. CDR1 is SGHRS and CDR2 is YFSETQ in the germline V gene. V was cut by 2 bases and J by 4 bases, with 18 bases left in between. In DNA form, the CDR3 reads TGCGCCAGCAGCTTAGGCGGGGGAACCGGGGCCTATGGCTACACCTTC. Translation: CASSLGGGTGAYGYTF. Full variable domain (remainder filled in from reference TRBV5-1 and TRBJ1-2): KAGVTQTPRYLIKTRGQQVTLSCSPISGHRSVSWYQQTPGQGLQFLFEYFSETQRNKGNFPGRFSGRQFSNSRSEMNVSTLELGDSALYLCASSLGGGTGAYGYTFGSGTRLTVV.

J is TRBJ1-1 and V is TRBV12-3 or TRBV12-4; 8 bases are shared with TRBD1. The CDR3 length is 13 residues. J was trimmed by 7 bases and V by 2 bases; bases with no gene match: 3. CDR3 sequence reads: CASSLQGAVEAFF. For the CDR3, the DNA is TGTGCCAGCAGTTTACAGGGGGCGGTTGAAGCTTTCTTT.

This clonotype ranks as medium-sized. V gene TRBV6-5 combines with J gene TRBJ2-5, with 7 bases identical to TRBD2. Germline CDR1 and CDR2: MNHEY and SVGAGI. The V segment lost 1 base and the J segment 4 bases; nucleotides outside the gene matches: 0. The CDR3 runs to 13 residues. The CDR3 sequence is CASSYWGGETQYF. In nucleotides, the CDR3 is TGTGCCAGCAGTTACTGGGGGGGAGAGACCCAGTACTTC.

Within the sample, this clonotype is medium-sized. The genes are TRBV19 and TRBJ1-2; D is possibly TRBD1 (5 bases). The CDR3 is made up of 15 amino acids. V gave up 4 bases and J gave up 2 bases, with 14 bases separating them. In germline, CDR1 is LNHDA, CDR2 SQIVND (reference sequence). DNA of the CDR3: TGTGCCAGTAGTACTACCGGGACTGGAAACTATGGCTACACCTTC. This gives the protein CASSTTGTGNYGYTF.

This clonotype is categorized as medium-sized (0.01 to 0.1%). V gene TRBV19 combines with J gene TRBJ1-1, with 7 bases matching TRBD1. This CDR3 comprises 15 residues. CDR1 LNHDA and CDR2 SQIVND come from the germline V gene (reference sequence). Trimming removed 3 bases from V and 0 bases from J; junction bases left unmatched: 4. CDR3 loop: CASSMGQTMNTEAFF. CDR3 DNA sequence: TGTGCCAGTAGTATGGGACAGACAATGAACACTGAAGCTTTCTTT. The full variable domain, its missing parts supplied by reference TRBV19 and TRBJ1-1, is DGGITQSPKYLFRKEGQNVTLSCEQNLNHDAMYWYRQDPGQGLRLIYYSQIVNDFQKGDIAEGYSVSREKKESFPLTVTSAQKNPTAFYLCASSMGQTMNTEAFFGQGTRLTVV.

J is TRBJ2-5 and V is TRBV11-3; 7 bases fit TRBD2. CDR3 size: 14 residues. Germline values: CDR1 SGHNT, CDR2 YENEEA. Trimming took 4 bases from V and 4 from J; bases not matched to a gene: 6. The CDR3 reads CASSSRERGETQYF. CDR3 coding DNA: TGTGCCAGCAGCTCGCGGGAGAGGGGAGAGACCCAGTACTTC. Looking up the rest from reference TRBV11-3 and TRBJ2-5 gives the full variable domain: EAGVVQSPRYKIIEKKQPVAFWCNPISGHNTLYWYLQNLGQGPELLIRYENEEAVDDSQLPKDRFSAERLKGVDSTLKIQPAELGDSAVYLCASSSRERGETQYFGPGTRLLVL.

This clonotype turned up a few times. V is TRBV7-3 and J is TRBJ2-1; 8 bases are shared with TRBD1. This CDR3 contains 17 residues. CDR1 and CDR2 (germline): SGHTA, FQGTGA. With V trimmed by 5 bases and J by 3 bases, 12 bases remained unmatched. The CDR3 DNA follows: TGTGCCAGCAGCCCGAATATTAGCAGGGGGCTCTACAATGAGCAGTTCTTC. It specifies CASSPNISRGLYNEQFF.

On this clonotype: This could be a read error, since a much larger clone is one nucleotide away. This CDR3 is missing its conserved last phenylalanine or tryptophan, likely due to a read error. This rearrangement joins TRBV27 to TRBJ2-4, with D possibly TRBD1 on 5 matching bases. V gave up 5 bases and J gave up 8 bases, with 19 bases separating them. This CDR3 is built from 15 residues. Germline V gene lookup returns CDR1 MNHEY and CDR2 SMNVEV (reference sequence). CDR3 nucleotide sequence: TGTGCCAGCAGTGTTACTCAGGGTGCGGTTGACATTCAGTACTAC. It is translated as CASSVTQGAVDIQYY.

This clonotype is labeled medium-sized. This chain links TRBV27 with TRBJ2-2, with D possibly being TRBD1 (6 bases). The germline V gene encodes CDR1 MNHEY and CDR2 SMNVEV (reference sequence). The CDR3 spans 13 residues. V was pared by 7 bases and J by 4 bases, with 10 bases between. The chain's CDR3 is CASTRTVTGELFF. For the CDR3, the DNA is TGTGCCAGCACCAGGACAGTCACCGGGGAGCTGTTTTTT.

This clonotype is medium-sized by share. The chain combines TRBV11-1 with TRBJ2-1, with D unresolved. The CDR3 has 15 residues. The germline gives CDR1 SGHAT, CDR2 FQDESV (reference sequence). V was cut by 0 bases and J by 4 bases, with 10 bases left in between. The CDR3 sequence: CASSLAHGVYNEQFF. The CDR3 DNA reads as TGTGCCAGCAGCTTAGCGCATGGGGTTTACAATGAGCAGTTCTTC.

In its sample, this clonotype is medium-sized. The chain uses TRBV19 and TRBJ1-5, with D tentatively TRBD1 (5 bases). CDR3 length: 14 amino acids. V lost 5 bases to trimming and J lost 5 bases, with 13 bases between them. Germline V lookup: CDR1 LNHDA, CDR2 SQIVND (reference sequence). The CDR3 region has the DNA TGTGCCAGTAGTTTTTGGCAGGGTGATCAGCCCCAGCATTTT. Its protein is CASSFWQGDQPQHF.

This clonotype counts as medium-sized. The chain is built from TRBV19 and TRBJ2-7; TRBD1 matches 7 bases. Germline CDR1 LNHDA, CDR2 SQIVND (reference sequence). The CDR3 is 15 residues long. With V trimmed by 4 bases and J by 2 bases, 8 bases remained unmatched. This chain's CDR3 is CASSRGQGDTYEQYF. The CDR3 DNA follows: TGTGCCAGTAGTAGGGGCCAGGGGGATACCTACGAGCAGTACTTC.

This chain links TRBV29-1 with TRBJ2-6; 7 nucleotides match TRBD1. With V trimmed by 4 bases and J by 3 bases, 6 bases remained unmatched. Germline V gene sequence: CDR1 SQVTM, CDR2 ANQGSEA. The CDR3 loop spans 15 amino acids. Here the CDR3 reads CSVGAGGSGANVLTF. The CDR3 region has the DNA TGCAGCGTTGGAGCAGGGGGTAGTGGGGCCAACGTCCTGACTTTC.

About this clonotype: A clone one base away is much larger, so this may be a read error. This chain uses TRBV6-5 with TRBJ1-5, with D uncertain. CDR1 and CDR2 from the germline V gene are MNHEY and SVGAGI. The CDR3 is 15 amino acids. CDR3 residues: CACSPVKGSNQPQHF. The CDR3 bases are TGTGCCTGCAGCCCTGTGAAGGGTAGCAATCAGCCCCAGCATTTT.